The present T cell receptor (beta chain) was sequenced within a study of sequential checkpoint blockade in melanoma. Background on the study: After both sequences, patients received maintenance nivolumab.

Profiled with immunoSEQ multiplex PCR; TCRdb holds only in-frame clones, not every one. The table has around 18,000 clones, around 70% seen once; the top ten hold 34%. Treatment denoted: randomized to nivolumab then ipilimumab (arm A) or the reverse (arm B). This CDR3 is built from 15 residues. The V and J ends lost 3 bases and 1 base respectively, with 12 bases between them. CDR1 is LGHNA and CDR2 is YSLEER in the germline V gene. The sequencing here drew on CD8+ T cells sorted from blood (inferred from file names), taken from a patient given nivolumab and ipilimumab in sequence. This sequence was found in a human donor with melanoma. V is TRBV4-3 and J is TRBJ1-1, with D perhaps matching TRBD1 (6 bases). CDR3 DNA sequence: TGCGCCAGCAGCCAGCGGGGGCAGGGGAACACTGAAGCTTTCTTT. As protein: CASSQRGQGNTEAFF.